The clone carrying this T cell receptor (beta chain) occurred many times. Under the authors' procedure: Using reference gene primer amplification, nucleated cell counts were estimated. Only in-frame clones appear in the TCRdb table, and some are missing; sequencing was by immunoSEQ multiplex PCR. V, J and clone size derive from that table, while D and trimming were established from the DNA sequence. The data contain under 150,000 clones, roughly four fifths of them singletons. The CDR3 spans 16 residues. Germline V CDR1 and CDR2: KGHDR, SFDVKD. Trimming stripped 7 bases from V and 2 bases from J, with 17 bases between. The sample is drawn from a study of blood T cell repertoires in COVID-19.

V and J are TRBV24-1 and TRBJ1-5; D not certain. The clonotype was recovered from a woman of 80 years or more with active or convalescent COVID-19. The sequenced sample was peripheral blood. The CDR3 loop is CATRNSSRLGNQPQHF. The DNA of the CDR3 is TGTGCCACCAGGAACTCCTCCAGACTGGGCAATCAGCCCCAGCATTTT.